This entry lists 18 T cell receptor beta chains sequenced from one sample in a study of T cells in Graves' hyperthyroidism and ophthalmopathy. RNA transcripts provided the source from which TCR beta CDR3 regions were amplified. The TCR CDR3 first-round RT-PCR relied on the HTBI primer set. TCRdb re-called the multiplex PCR reads through MiXCR, storing one row per CDR3 protein. This table has under 700,000 distinct CDR3 sequences, about 43% appearing once. The sample taken for sequencing was peripheral blood or thyroid tissue (not recorded which). These receptors were obtained from a woman aged 18-29 years with Graves' hyperthyroidism.

The chain combines TRBV7-9 with TRBJ2-7; 9 nucleotides agree with TRBD1. Germline V gene sequence: CDR1 SEHNR, CDR2 FQNEAQ (reference sequence). The CDR3 consists of 12 residues. The trim removed 5 bases at V and 9 bases at J, leaving 5 bases unmatched. CDR3 DNA: TGTGCCAGCAGCATATGGGGACAGGGGCAGTACTTC. This encodes CASSIWGQGQYF.

The V call is TRBV2, the J call TRBJ2-7, with D possibly being TRBD2 (6 bases). This CDR3 is 14 amino acids long. V was pared by 2 bases and J by 3 bases, with 11 bases between. Germline V gives CDR1 SNHLY, CDR2 FYNNEI. The CDR3 DNA reads TGTGCCAGCAGTGAAACGATCGGGGGCTACGAGCAGTACTTC. Translating it yields CASSETIGGYEQYF.

This rearrangement joins TRBV10-3 to TRBJ1-1; 8 bases fit TRBD1. V dropped 11 bases and J dropped 4; count of bases not matched to a gene: 6. This CDR3 comprises 12 residues. Germline lookup yields CDR1 ENHRY and CDR2 SYGVKD. The CDR3, as DNA: TGTGCCGGACAGGGTTTGAGCACTGAAGCTTTCTTT. It yields the protein CAGQGLSTEAFF.

This clonotype was found many times. The chain uses TRBV7-8 and TRBJ2-7; D unresolved. The germline V and J ends were trimmed by 6 bases and 5 bases, with 8 bases remaining between them. Germline V gene sequence: CDR1 SGHVS, CDR2 FQNEAQ. CDR3 length equals 11 residues. The CDR3 sequence: CASSYKDEQYF. DNA of the CDR3: TGTGCCAGCAGTTATAAAGACGAGCAGTACTTC.

The rearrangement links TRBV2 to TRBJ1-6, with 7 positions matching TRBD1. Germline values: CDR1 SNHLY, CDR2 FYNNEI. This CDR3 has 13 amino acids. The J segment lost 8 bases and the V segment lost 7 bases, leaving 5 bases of the junction unmatched. The CDR3 here is CASTSRGDSPLHF. CDR3 nucleotides: TGTGCCAGCACGAGCAGGGGGGATTCACCCCTCCACTTT.

The genes are TRBV20-1 and TRBJ2-7, with 8 bases that match TRBD2. J gave up 6 bases and V 6 bases, and 4 bases lay outside the gene matches. Per germline, CDR1 DFQATT and CDR2 SNEGSKA (reference sequence). The CDR3 contains 11 residues. CDR3 amino acids: CSAGLAGEQYF. CDR3 nucleotide sequence: TGCAGTGCCGGACTAGCCGGCGAGCAGTACTTC.

As to this clonotype: This may be a read error, as it is one base from a much larger clone. V is TRBV12-3 or TRBV12-4 and J is TRBJ1-6; 8 bases are a match to TRBD1. The CDR3 extends over 14 amino acids. The CDR3 region has the DNA TGTGCCAGCAGTCCGGACAGGGTCGGTTCATCCCTCCACTTT. Its protein product is CASSPDRVGSSLHF.

The gene calls are TRBV10-1 and TRBJ1-1; no firm D call. The germline V and J ends were trimmed by 4 bases and 8 bases, with 17 bases remaining between them. Germline loops: CDR1 WNHNN, CDR2 SYGVQD (reference sequence). The CDR3 runs to 14 residues. The CDR3 sequence is CASSGPEPRSEAFF. The CDR3 DNA is TGCGCCAGCAGTGGACCAGAGCCGAGATCCGAAGCTTTCTTT.

This clonotype was observed a single time. V is TRBV6-1 and J is TRBJ2-7, with D possibly matching TRBD2 (6 bases). Trimming took off 10 bases at V and 2 bases at J, with 12 bases between the two ends. Germline V gene lookup returns CDR1 MNHNS and CDR2 SASEGT. The CDR3 is made up of 12 amino acids. Here the CDR3 DNA reads TGTGCCACCAGGGACTCTACCTACGAGCAGTACTTC. Its translation is CATRDSTYEQYF.

This clonotype has at least ten counts. The V and J genes are TRBV7-9 and TRBJ1-5; D is undetermined. The V end was cut by 5 bases, the J end by 0 bases, with 2 bases between. Germline loops: CDR1 SEHNR, CDR2 FQNEAQ (reference sequence). The CDR3 loop spans 12 amino acids. The CDR3 coding sequence is TGTGCCAGCAGCAATAGCAATCAGCCCCAGCATTTT. It codes for CASSNSNQPQHF.

This clonotype was seen only a few times. V gene TRBV5-1 combines with J gene TRBJ1-3; D is possibly TRBD1 (5 bases). Germline V gene sequence: CDR1 SGHRS, CDR2 YFSETQ. The length of the CDR3 is 16 residues. The V and J ends lost 3 bases and 0 bases respectively, with 13 bases between them. CDR3 in amino acids: CASSYEGTASGNTIYF. The CDR3 DNA follows: TGCGCCAGCAGCTATGAAGGGACCGCCTCTGGAAACACCATATATTTT.

This clonotype was detected only a few times. CDR3 DNA: TGTGCCAGCAGCGTAGCTCCTTCCGGGGCGACGCTCCAAGAGACCCAGTACTTC. Its translation: CASSVAPSGATLQETQYF. The chain carries TRBV9 and TRBJ2-5; possibly TRBD1 or TRBD2 for D (5 bases each). Germline V gives CDR1 SGDLS, CDR2 YYNGEE. Trimming left V 0 bases short and J 1 base short, with 19 bases between. The CDR3 covers 18 residues.

The CDR3 sequence is CASSLALGQGAGKQPQHF. DNA for the CDR3: TGTGCCAGCAGCTTAGCGCTGGGACAGGGGGCAGGGAAACAGCCCCAGCATTTT. The gene calls are TRBV7-4 and TRBJ1-5; 12 positions match TRBD1. The junction had 10 bases not matched to a gene; V was cut back by 0 bases and J by 7 bases. CDR1 is SGHVT, CDR2 SQSDAQ, per germline. This CDR3 is 18 amino acids long.

The chain employs TRBV6-6 and TRBJ1-1; 8 bases are a match to TRBD1. CDR3 length: 14 residues. Trimming removed 11 bases from V and 0 bases from J; junction bases left unmatched: 8. From germline, CDR1 is MNHNY and CDR2 SVGAGI (reference sequence). Here the CDR3 DNA reads TGTGCCGCCATGACAGGGGCTATGAACACTGAAGCTTTCTTT. Protein: CAAMTGAMNTEAFF.

This clonotype appeared once. The chain links TRBV7-2 to TRBJ1-1; 7 bases align to TRBD1. The germline gives CDR1 SGHTA, CDR2 FQGNSA. The CDR3 runs 17 residues. V was clipped by 7 bases and J by 0 bases; unmatched bases: 14. CDR3 sequence: CASTVHRGVSMNTEAFF. CDR3 DNA sequence: TGTGCCAGCACCGTGCACAGGGGCGTTTCCATGAACACTGAAGCTTTCTTT.

The chain employs TRBV15 and TRBJ2-5, with TRBD1 identical over 12 bases. The CDR3 runs to 18 residues. Germline CDR1 is LNHNV and CDR2 is YYDKDF (reference sequence). With V trimmed by 1 base and J by 5 bases, 11 bases remained unmatched. The CDR3 nucleotides are TGTGCCACCAGCAGAGCCTATCCGGGACAGGGGGCAGGGGAGACCCAGTACTTC. It yields the protein CATSRAYPGQGAGETQYF.

The DNA of the CDR3 is TGTGCCAGCAGCTCAGGACTTGGGCAGTACTTC. Translated: CASSSGLGQYF. The rearrangement links TRBV5-6 to TRBJ2-7; a weak D match, TRBD2 (5 bases). The CDR3 length is 11 residues. Germline V lookup: CDR1 SGHDT, CDR2 YYEEEE. Trimming stripped 3 bases from V and 9 bases from J, with 10 bases between. Full variable domain (remainder filled in from reference TRBV5-6 and TRBJ2-7): DAGVTQSPTHLIKTRGQQVTLRCSPKSGHDTVSWYQQALGQGPQFIFQYYEEEERQRGNFPDRFSGHQFPNYSSELNVNALLLGDSALYLCASSSGLGQYFGPGTRLTVT.

Only a few counts were recorded for this clonotype. V usage is TRBV2 and J usage is TRBJ2-7; 13 positions match TRBD2. Germline trimming cut 5 bases from V and 4 bases from J; bases unmatched to any gene: 14. The CDR3 loop spans 18 amino acids. Germline-derived CDR1 and CDR2 are SNHLY and FYNNEI. CDR3 sequence: CASSPLQTSGRIGYEQYF. CDR3 in DNA: TGTGCCAGCAGTCCACTCCAGACTAGCGGGAGGATTGGGTACGAGCAGTACTTC. Full variable domain (rest looked up from reference TRBV2 and TRBJ2-7): EPEVTQTPSHQVTQMGQEVILRCVPISNHLYFYWYRQILGQKVEFLVSFYNNEISEKSEIFDDQFSVERPDGSNFTLKIRSTKLEDSAMYFCASSPLQTSGRIGYEQYFGPGTRLTVT.